Given below is one T cell receptor (beta chain) in context. The data were taken from a study of CD8+CD57+ T cells in acquired aplastic anemia. Sequenced patients had shown CD8+CD57+ cell expansion by flow cytometry. Germline lookup yields CDR1 SGHTA and CDR2 FQGNSA. This CDR3 is 15 amino acids long. The ends lost 1 base at V and 5 bases at J; junction bases unmatched: 4. The template used for profiling TCR beta VDJ and CDR3 was genomic DNA. TCRdb re-derived calls from the reads in MiXCR, one entry per CDR3 protein. This table holds 200,000 to 250,000 distinct CDR3 sequences, less than 60% found once. Source material: sorted CD4+, CD8+, or CD8+CD57+ T cells (not recorded which) from PBMCs. The TCR comes from a human donor with aplastic anemia. The genes are TRBV7-2 and TRBJ2-3; 9 nucleotides match TRBD2. This CDR3 reads CASSLVGGGVDTQYF. The CDR3 DNA reads TGTGCCAGCAGCTTAGTCGGCGGGGGGGTAGATACGCAGTATTTT.